What follows is one T cell receptor beta chain and its context. What it recognizes is unknown. The method was immunoSEQ multiplex PCR; TCRdb's version includes in-frame clones alone and lacks a portion of them. This sample carries about 47,000 clones, roughly 70% of them seen once, and the ten largest clones take about 7%. The CDR3 loop spans 15 amino acids. The V segment lost 2 bases and the J segment 2 bases; nucleotides outside the gene matches: 6. The germline CDR1 and CDR2 sequences are SGHNT and YENEEA. This sample is drawn from a study of vaccination effects on CD4 cells after COVID-19. In the study overall: Sampling occurred a median 72 days post second dose, range 14 to 241. Approximately 2.2 million PBMC per well received 10 IU/ml IL-2 and roughly 10 ug/ml peptides in culture.

CD4+ T cells were isolated after around 9 days of culture. Participants each got two BNT162b2 or mRNA-1273 vaccine doses. In the vaccine recipients, nucleocapsid antibodies were negative and there was no prior SARS-CoV-2 infection. At days 3 and 7, half of the medium was exchanged for IL-2 medium. This TCR was sampled from a human donor who received a COVID-19 vaccine. Sequenced here: CD4+ T cells from PBMCs cultured without peptide, sampled after COVID-19 vaccination. The rearrangement joins TRBV11-3 to TRBJ2-7; TRBD1 matches 7 bases. CDR3 in amino acids: CASSLSGTATYEQYF. The CDR3 region has the DNA TGTGCCAGCAGCTTAAGTGGGACAGCTACCTACGAGCAGTACTTC.